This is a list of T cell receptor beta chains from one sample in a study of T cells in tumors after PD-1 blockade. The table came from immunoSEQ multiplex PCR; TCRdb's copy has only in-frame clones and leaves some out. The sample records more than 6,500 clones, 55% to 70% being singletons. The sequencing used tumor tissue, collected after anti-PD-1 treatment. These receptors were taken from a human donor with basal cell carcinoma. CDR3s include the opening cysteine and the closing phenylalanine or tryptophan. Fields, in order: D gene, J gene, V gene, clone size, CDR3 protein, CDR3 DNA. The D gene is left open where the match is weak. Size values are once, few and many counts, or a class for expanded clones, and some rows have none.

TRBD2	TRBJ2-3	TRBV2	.	CASSEALAGLTDTQYF	TGTGCCAGCAGTGAAGCTCTAGCGGGCCTGACAGATACGCAGTATTTT
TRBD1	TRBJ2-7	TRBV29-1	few	CSVEGETGPYEQYF	TGCAGCGTTGAAGGGGAGACAGGGCCCTACGAGCAGTACTTC
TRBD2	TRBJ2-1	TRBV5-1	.	CASSSALLAGPYNEQFF	TGCGCCAGCAGCTCCGCCCTTCTAGCGGGGCCATACAATGAGCAGTTCTTC
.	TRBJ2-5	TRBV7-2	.	CASATSSGLTRLAQYF	TGTGCCAGCGCTACTAGTTCAGGTTTGACACGACTGGCCCAGTACTTC
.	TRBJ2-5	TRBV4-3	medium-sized	CASSQERGNPQETQYF	TGCGCCAGCAGCCAAGAGCGGGGAAACCCCCAAGAGACCCAGTACTTC
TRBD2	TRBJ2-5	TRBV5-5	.	CASSLILAGKETQYF	TGTGCCAGCAGCTTGATACTAGCGGGCAAAGAGACCCAGTACTTC
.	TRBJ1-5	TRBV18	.	CASSRGGRDQPQHF	TGTGCCAGCTCACGGGGGGGGCGGGATCAGCCCCAGCATTTT
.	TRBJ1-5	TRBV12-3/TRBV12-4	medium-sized	CASRGGPRGTQHF	TGTGCCAGCAGGGGGGGCCCCAGGGGCACCCAGCATTTT
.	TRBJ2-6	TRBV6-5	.	CASSFGANVLTF	TGTGCCAGCAGTTTTGGGGCCAACGTCCTGACTTTC
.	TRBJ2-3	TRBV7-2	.	CASSQGGYITDTQYF	TGTGCCAGCAGCCAAGGCGGCTACATCACAGATACGCAGTATTTT
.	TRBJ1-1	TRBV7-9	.	CASSPSASGPEAFF	TGTGCCAGCAGCCCTTCGGCCTCTGGCCCTGAAGCTTTCTTT
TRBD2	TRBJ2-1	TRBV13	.	CASSTRTSGSLYNEQFF	TGTGCCAGCAGCACGAGGACTAGCGGGAGTCTTTACAATGAGCAGTTCTTC
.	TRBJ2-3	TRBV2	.	CASSRDGDSTDTQYF	TGTGCCAGCAGTAGGGATGGGGATAGCACAGATACGCAGTATTTT
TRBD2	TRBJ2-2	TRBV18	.	CASSPRLAGSTGELFF	TGTGCCAGCTCACCACGGCTAGCGGGAAGCACCGGGGAGCTGTTTTTT
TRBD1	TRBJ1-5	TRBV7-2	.	CASRSQQGNSNQPQHF	TGTGCCAGCCGGAGCCAACAGGGGAATAGCAATCAGCCCCAGCATTTT